A single sample is the source of the 23 T cell receptor beta chains below, sequenced in a study of shared clonotypes between healthy human individuals (dated by TCRdb to 2018 to 2021). Library method: the immunoSEQ multiplex PCR assay. The table comes from immuneACCESS by way of TCRdb, which keeps in-frame sequences with V and J called. Part of the clones is missing from these tables; in studies checked, under half for an unresolved V gene and the rest for unknown reasons. For this sample there are roughly 1,800,000 clones; approximately 95% appear just once. The top ten hold more than 0.95% of the sample. For the CD8 naive samples, CD45RO-negative cells were positively selected for CCR7, yielding a CD45RA+CCR7+ population from which TemRA cells were excluded. The sequencing input was naive CD8+ T cells sorted from blood. The cell subset or site label of this sample denotes: CD45RA+CCR7+. The receptor source for this set is a man younger than 35 in good health.

The V and J genes are TRBV2 and TRBJ2-1, with unresolved D. Germline values: CDR1 SNHLY, CDR2 FYNNEI. This CDR3 is 13 amino acids long. V shed 10 bases and J shed 0 bases, with 10 bases lying between them. CDR3 sequence reads: CATSESSYNEQFF. The CDR3 bases are TGTGCCACCTCAGAGAGCTCCTACAATGAGCAGTTCTTC.

V is TRBV27 and J is TRBJ1-5; D possibly corresponds to TRBD1 (6 bases). The CDR3 loop spans 17 amino acids. V lost 3 bases to trimming and J lost 0 bases, with 15 bases between them. Germline loops: CDR1 MNHEY, CDR2 SMNVEV (reference sequence). The CDR3 sequence: CASSFGAPGDSNQPQHF. The CDR3 region has the DNA TGTGCCAGCAGTTTTGGGGCCCCAGGGGATAGCAATCAGCCCCAGCATTTT.

V is TRBV13 and J is TRBJ2-5, with 9 positions matching TRBD1. The CDR3 covers 12 residues. Germline trimming cut 8 bases from V and 5 bases from J; bases unmatched to any gene: 3. CDR1 is PRHDT and CDR2 is FYEKMQ in the germline V gene (reference sequence). CDR3 sequence (DNA): TGTGCCAGCCAGGACAGGGGCGAGACCCAGTACTTC. Its translation is CASQDRGETQYF.

In the case of this clone: Different DNA sequences within this sample yield the same CDR3. This chain joins TRBV5-6 and TRBJ2-2; no definite D call. The V end was cut by 2 bases, the J end by 5 bases, with 7 bases between. The CDR3 sequence is 13 residues long. In germline, CDR1 is SGHDT, CDR2 YYEEEE. The chain's CDR3 is CASSFLGTGELFF. CDR3 DNA sequence: TGTGCCAGCAGCTTCCTAGGGACCGGGGAGCTGTTTTTT.

The genes are TRBV6-1 and TRBJ1-2; D uncertain. Trimming took off 3 bases at V and 4 bases at J, with 18 bases between the two ends. CDR1 MNHNS and CDR2 SASEGT come from the germline V gene. This CDR3 region has 16 residues. CDR3 DNA sequence: TGTGCCAGCAGTGAGGGCAGGCTGGAACTTCGCTATGGCTACACCTTC. Protein: CASSEGRLELRYGYTF.

The chain links TRBV28 to TRBJ1-3; 7 bases align to TRBD1. In germline, CDR1 is MDHEN, CDR2 SYDVKM. There are 17 residues in the CDR3. J lost 0 bases, V lost 9 bases, and 14 bases had no gene match. CDR3 coding DNA: TGTGCCAGTGACCGGGACAGCGGGTCCTCCTCTGGAAACACCATATATTTT. Protein: CASDRDSGSSSGNTIYF. The whole variable domain, filled in from reference TRBV28 and TRBJ1-3, reads DVKVTQSSRYLVKRTGEKVFLECVQDMDHENMFWYRQDPGLGLRLIYFSYDVKMKEKGDIPEGYSVSREKKERFSLILESASTNQTSMYLCASDRDSGSSSGNTIYFGEGSWLTVV.

The rearrangement uses TRBV6-6 and TRBJ2-5; D is unresolved. V gave up 7 bases and J gave up 7 bases, with 13 bases separating them. CDR3 length: 12 amino acids. Germline lookup yields CDR1 MNHNY and CDR2 SVGAGI (reference sequence). As DNA, the CDR3 is TGTGCCAGCACCGACTCGATCGGGACCCAGTACTTC. It specifies CASTDSIGTQYF.

V and J are TRBV30 and TRBJ2-7, with a tentative D call TRBD1 (6 bases). The CDR3 is made up of 14 amino acids. Germline-derived CDR1 and CDR2 are GTSNPN and SVGIG (reference sequence). Trimming cost V 1 base and J 6 bases, with 16 bases left between them. CDR3 nucleotide sequence: TGTGCCTGGAGTGCCGGGCAGGGGATCGGCGAGCAGTACTTC. Its protein product is CAWSAGQGIGEQYF.

The chain links TRBV7-8 to TRBJ2-3; D is possibly TRBD1 (5 bases). Germline CDR1 reads SGHVS; CDR2 reads FQNEAQ. The CDR3 covers 17 residues. V lost 1 base to trimming and J lost 1 base, with 15 bases between them. Written as DNA, the CDR3 is TGTGCCAGCAGCTTAGAATCCCCAGGGTGGGGCACAGATACGCAGTATTTT. The encoded protein is CASSLESPGWGTDTQYF.

This chain uses TRBV6-5 with TRBJ1-6; 7 bases are shared with TRBD1. Germline CDR1 reads MNHEY; CDR2 reads SVGAGI. J gave up 6 bases and V 4 bases, and 6 bases lay outside the gene matches. This CDR3 is built from 15 residues. The CDR3 spells CASSSSQGGNSPLHF. The DNA for the CDR3 is TGTGCCAGCAGTTCCTCCCAGGGGGGTAATTCACCCCTCCACTTT.

The genes are TRBV7-2 and TRBJ2-2; 11 bases are a match to TRBD2. With 5 bases clipped from V and 5 bases from J, the junction kept 4 bases outside the gene matches. CDR1 SGHTA and CDR2 FQGNSA come from the germline V gene. The CDR3 has 15 amino acids. Written as DNA, the CDR3 is TGTGCCAGCAGCGTTATAGCGGGAGGGACCGGGGAGCTGTTTTTT. Protein: CASSVIAGGTGELFF.

The rearrangement links TRBV4-1 to TRBJ2-3; D may be TRBD2 (6 bases). Per germline, CDR1 MGHRA and CDR2 YSYEKL. This CDR3 is built from 18 residues. V was clipped by 1 base and J by 5 bases, with 22 bases between them. The CDR3 reads CASSQAHTGTGTGDTQYF. The CDR3 bases are TGCGCCAGCAGCCAAGCGCACACCGGGACTGGGACGGGAGATACGCAGTATTTT.

V and J are TRBV4-3 and TRBJ2-3; maybe TRBD1 (6 bases). The CDR3 contains 16 residues. V shed 0 bases and J shed 2 bases, with 12 bases lying between them. From germline, CDR1 is LGHNA and CDR2 YSLEER. The CDR3 nucleotides are TGCGCCAGCAGCCAAGAAACTACAGGGCTCACAGATACGCAGTATTTT. Translated: CASSQETTGLTDTQYF.

The chain employs TRBV7-9 and TRBJ1-2, with TRBD1 matching 9 bases. This CDR3 comprises 14 residues. The V and J ends lost 4 bases and 3 bases, in that order; junction bases with no gene match: 3. Germline CDR1 and CDR2: SEHNR and FQNEAQ (reference sequence). The CDR3 reads CASSSGQGHYGYTF. The CDR3 DNA sequence: TGTGCCAGCAGCTCCGGACAGGGGCACTATGGCTACACCTTC.

V is TRBV25-1 and J is TRBJ2-7, with D possibly TRBD2 on 6 matching bases. The CDR3 contains 14 residues. Trimming pared 2 bases from V and 3 bases from J, leaving 11 bases between. Per the germline V gene, CDR1 is MGHDK and CDR2 is SYGVNS. CDR3 in amino acids: CASSEGDFDYEQYF. The CDR3 nucleotides are TGTGCCAGCAGTGAAGGGGACTTTGACTACGAGCAGTACTTC.

V usage is TRBV25-1 and J usage is TRBJ1-4, with 8 bases fitting TRBD1. Germline CDR1 is MGHDK and CDR2 is SYGVNS. This CDR3 region has 15 residues. J lost 6 bases, V lost 3 bases, and 6 bases had no gene match. The DNA of the CDR3 is TGTGCCAGCAGTGATCTAGGACAGGGCGATGAAAAACTGTTTTTT. It specifies CASSDLGQGDEKLFF.

With regard to this clone: The sample holds other DNA sequences that translate to the same CDR3. The V gene is TRBV10-3, the J gene TRBJ2-7; possibly TRBD2 for D (5 bases). CDR3 length: 13 amino acids. V was trimmed by 0 bases and J by 4 bases, leaving 7 bases between them. The V gene's germline CDR1 is ENHRY and CDR2 SYGVKD. CDR3 region: CAISESGDYEQYF. In DNA, the CDR3 is TGTGCCATCAGTGAGTCCGGGGATTACGAGCAGTACTTC.

This chain connects TRBV27 to TRBJ2-7, with TRBD1 matching 8 bases. CDR1 and CDR2 (germline): MNHEY, SMNVEV (reference sequence). V gave up 7 bases and J gave up 5 bases; unmatched junction bases: 10. CDR3 length: 14 residues. In nucleotides, the CDR3 is TGTGCCAGCACCGCGACAGGGGTGCTGGACGAGCAGTACTTC. The encoded protein is CASTATGVLDEQYF.

The chain employs TRBV27 and TRBJ2-5, with TRBD1 as a possible D gene (6 bases). The CDR3 runs to 16 residues. Trimming left V 6 bases short and J 0 bases short, with 17 bases between. Per the germline V gene, CDR1 is MNHEY and CDR2 is SMNVEV (reference sequence). This CDR3 reads CASSVTGPLYQETQYF. The CDR3 DNA follows: TGTGCCAGCAGCGTCACAGGGCCCCTTTACCAAGAGACCCAGTACTTC.

With regard to this clone: The identical CDR3 is also encoded by other nucleotide sequences in the sample. CDR3 sequence: CASSFSDTGELFF. In DNA form, the CDR3 reads TGTGCCAGCAGCTTTAGTGACACCGGGGAGCTGTTTTTT. V is TRBV7-9 and J is TRBJ2-2; D gene uncertain. V was cut by 3 bases and J by 3 bases, with 5 bases left in between. The CDR3 runs to 13 residues. The V gene's germline CDR1 is SEHNR and CDR2 FQNEAQ (reference sequence).

The chain joins TRBV7-9 to TRBJ2-2; possibly TRBD2 for D (6 bases). The CDR3 consists of 13 residues. The V gene lost 11 bases and the J gene lost 6 bases, with 16 bases spanning the gap. The germline CDR1 and CDR2 sequences are SEHNR and FQNEAQ (reference sequence). CDR3 bases: TGTGCCTTCCCCGGGGCGGGGCCCGGGGAGCTGTTTTTT. Its protein product is CAFPGAGPGELFF.

This clone has a single count. The chain carries TRBV9 and TRBJ2-1, with TRBD2 matching over 9 bases. Per germline, CDR1 SGDLS and CDR2 YYNGEE. The V segment lost 0 bases and the J segment 6 bases; nucleotides outside the gene matches: 10. This CDR3 contains 17 residues. CDR3 sequence (DNA): TGTGCCAGCAGCGTAGGTGCAGCGGGGGGTACCTGCAATGAGCAGTTCTTC. Its translation is CASSVGAAGGTCNEQFF.

V gene TRBV12-5 combines with J gene TRBJ1-6, with D perhaps matching TRBD1 (5 bases). CDR1 and CDR2 (germline): LGHNT, FRNRAP. The CDR3 is 18 residues long. The V end was cut by 1 base, the J end by 4 bases, with 17 bases between. CDR3 sequence (DNA): TGTGCTAGTGGTTTGGCCCCCGGAGGGACTCAATATAATTCACCCCTCCACTTT. Its translation: CASGLAPGGTQYNSPLHF.